These 9 T cell receptor beta chains originate from one sample sequenced in a study of blood T cell repertoires in COVID-19. Some clones are missing from TCRdb's copy, which holds only in-frame ones; the method was immunoSEQ multiplex PCR. The sample lists 45,000 to 60,000 clones; about four fifths were seen once. The sample was peripheral blood. These receptor sequences come from a woman aged 55-70 years with acute or convalescent COVID-19.

This clone was picked up a small number of times. This chain connects TRBV5-4 to TRBJ1-2, with unresolved D. CDR1 is SGHNT, CDR2 YYREEE, per germline (reference sequence). CDR3 length: 15 amino acids. V lost 4 bases and J lost 1, with 14 bases in between. The CDR3 loop reads CASSPAGSVNYGYTF. The CDR3 coding sequence is TGTGCCAGCAGCCCGGCGGGGAGCGTTAACTATGGCTACACCTTC.

J is TRBJ1-2 and V is TRBV18; a possible D gene is TRBD1 (5 bases). The CDR3 spans 14 residues. Germline-derived CDR1 and CDR2 are KGHSH and LQKENI. V lost 2 bases to trimming and J lost 8 bases, with 15 bases between them. This CDR3 is CASSPRAGNDGYTF. CDR3 coding DNA: TGTGCCAGCTCACCAAGGGCAGGGAACGACGGCTACACCTTC. Based on the CDR3 plus reference TRBV18 and TRBJ1-2, the full variable domain is NAGVMQNPRHLVRRRGQEARLRCSPMKGHSHVYWYRQLPEEGLKFMVYLQKENIIDESGMPKERFSAEFPKEGPSILRIQQVVRGDSAAYFCASSPRAGNDGYTFGSGTRLTVV.

CDR3 sequence reads: CASQVRGNQPQHF. CDR3 bases: TGTGCCAGCCAGGTTCGTGGCAATCAGCCCCAGCATTTT. The J gene is TRBJ1-5, the V gene TRBV28, with unresolved D. Trimming took off 8 bases at V and 2 bases at J, with 10 bases between the two ends. The CDR3 is 13 residues long. The V gene's germline CDR1 is MDHEN and CDR2 SYDVKM.

The chain uses TRBV28 and TRBJ1-2; D ambiguous. Trimming shortened V by 4 bases and J by 7 bases, and 19 bases separated the two germline ends. Germline CDR1 is MDHEN and CDR2 is SYDVKM. This CDR3 spans 15 amino acids. CDR3 amino acids: CASSSPREGDRGYTF. In DNA, the CDR3 is TGTGCCAGCAGTTCCCCTCGCGAGGGCGATCGTGGCTACACCTTC.

The V gene is TRBV3-1 (or the pseudogene TRBV3-2), the J gene TRBJ1-4, with D perhaps TRBD1 (5 bases). This CDR3 spans 13 amino acids. Germline loops: CDR1 LGHDT, CDR2 YNNKEL (reference sequence). V was trimmed by 3 bases and J by 4 bases, leaving 6 bases between them. CDR3 nucleotide sequence: TGTGCCAGCAGCCAGCAGGGTAATGAAAAACTGTTTTTT. Its translation is CASSQQGNEKLFF.

This chain uses TRBV3-1 (or the pseudogene TRBV3-2) with TRBJ1-2; 7 nucleotides align to TRBD1. The CDR3 loop spans 13 amino acids. Germline CDR1 is LGHDT and CDR2 is YNNKEL (reference sequence). Trimming at V came to 4 bases and at J to 7 bases, leaving 6 bases not matched to a gene. The CDR3 is CASSRGQAGGYTF. The CDR3 nucleotides are TGTGCCAGCAGCCGCGGACAGGCTGGTGGCTACACCTTC.

The genes are TRBV4-2 and TRBJ1-4; no firm D call. Germline V gene lookup returns CDR1 LGHNA and CDR2 YNFKEQ. Trimming took 5 bases from V and 8 from J, leaving 12 bases between them. The CDR3 is made up of 13 amino acids. The CDR3 region is CASSSGFEEKLFF. CDR3 nucleotide sequence: TGTGCCAGCAGCTCCGGTTTTGAGGAAAAACTGTTTTTT.

The chain employs TRBV5-1 and TRBJ2-5, with 10 positions matching TRBD2. The CDR3 is 15 residues long. Germline CDR1 and CDR2: SGHRS and YFSETQ. With 6 bases clipped from V and 3 bases from J, the junction kept 8 bases outside the gene matches. DNA of the CDR3: TGCGCCAGCAAGGGTGGACTAGCGGTAAAAGAGACCCAGTACTTC. It yields the protein CASKGGLAVKETQYF.

This chain joins TRBV19 and TRBJ2-7; a possible D gene is TRBD1 (6 bases). CDR1 and CDR2 (germline): LNHDA, SQIVND (reference sequence). The CDR3 spans 14 residues. Trimming cost V 4 bases and J 6 bases, with 16 bases left between them. This CDR3 reads CASSKIGTSAEQYF. Written as DNA, the CDR3 is TGTGCCAGTAGTAAAATCGGGACATCAGCCGAGCAGTACTTC.